Shown below are 15 T cell receptor beta chains from a single sample sequenced in a study of blood T cell repertoires in COVID-19. TCRdb keeps only in-frame clones here, not all; method: immunoSEQ multiplex PCR. The table shows fewer than 90,000 clones, with 75% occurring only once. Source material: peripheral blood. The receptors shown here come from a woman in her 50s with acute or convalescent COVID-19.

The chain is built from TRBV24-1 and TRBJ2-3; 7 bases line up with TRBD2. The CDR3 consists of 17 residues. Trimming at V came to 3 bases and at J to 6 bases, leaving 14 bases not matched to a gene. Looked up from germline, CDR1 is KGHDR and CDR2 is SFDVKD. CDR3 bases: TGTGCCACCAGTGATCCTGGAACGGGACTACAAGGGGATACGCAGTATTTT. Protein product: CATSDPGTGLQGDTQYF.

The V gene is TRBV28, the J gene TRBJ1-5, with D possibly matching TRBD1 (5 bases). Trimming shortened V by 1 base and J by 7 bases, and 14 bases separated the two germline ends. Germline CDR1 is MDHEN and CDR2 is SYDVKM. The CDR3 extends over 15 amino acids. CDR3 protein: CASSLFGGGDQPQHF. The CDR3, as DNA: TGTGCCAGCAGTTTATTTGGCGGAGGGGACCAGCCCCAGCATTTT. The full variable domain, its missing parts supplied by reference TRBV28 and TRBJ1-5, is DVKVTQSSRYLVKRTGEKVFLECVQDMDHENMFWYRQDPGLGLRLIYFSYDVKMKEKGDIPEGYSVSREKKERFSLILESASTNQTSMYLCASSLFGGGDQPQHFGDGTRLSIL.

This clone was counted at least ten times. The genes are TRBV5-6 and TRBJ2-2, with 11 bases that match TRBD2. This CDR3 is built from 16 residues. After removal of 2 bases from V and 7 bases from J, the junction contained 7 bases not matched to a gene. Germline-derived CDR1 and CDR2 are SGHDT and YYEEEE. The CDR3 is CASSFSLAGAVGELFF. The DNA of the CDR3 is TGTGCCAGCAGCTTTTCACTAGCGGGGGCTGTCGGGGAGCTGTTTTTT.

V is TRBV7-2 and J is TRBJ2-1; 13 nucleotides agree with TRBD2. The germline V gene encodes CDR1 SGHTA and CDR2 FQGNSA. The CDR3 extends over 15 amino acids. The V gene end was trimmed by 5 bases and the J gene end by 3 bases; junction bases not matched to a gene: 1. The CDR3 loop reads CASSRLAGGYNEQFF. The CDR3 DNA sequence: TGTGCCAGCAGCAGACTAGCGGGGGGCTACAATGAGCAGTTCTTC.

The chain is built from TRBV27 and TRBJ2-7; 8 bases map to TRBD1. Germline CDR1 MNHEY, CDR2 SMNVEV (reference sequence). The CDR3 is 13 amino acids. Trimming removed 8 bases from V and 2 bases from J; junction bases left unmatched: 5. DNA for the CDR3: TGTGCCAGCGGAGTGACAGGGGCCTACGAGCAGTACTTC. The encoded protein is CASGVTGAYEQYF.

The V and J genes are TRBV12-3 or TRBV12-4 and TRBJ1-1, with D tentatively TRBD1 (5 bases). This CDR3 has 12 residues. V gave up 6 bases and J gave up 11 bases, with 16 bases separating them. This CDR3 is CASRLGGERAFF. CDR3 nucleotides: TGTGCCAGCAGACTGGGGGGAGAGAGGGCTTTCTTT.

This sequence joins TRBV16 and TRBJ2-1, with 8 bases aligning to TRBD2. This CDR3 contains 14 residues. Losses at the gene ends were 4 bases for V and 5 bases for J; bases not matched to a gene: 4. Germline CDR1 KGHSY, CDR2 FQNENV. The CDR3 DNA is TGTGCCAGCAGCCTGCGGGAGGTCGACAATGAGCAGTTCTTC. Translation gives CASSLREVDNEQFF.

The V gene is TRBV28, the J gene TRBJ1-5; D might be TRBD1 (5 bases). This CDR3 region has 14 residues. Trimming took off 6 bases at V and 2 bases at J, with 11 bases between the two ends. Per the germline V gene, CDR1 is MDHEN and CDR2 is SYDVKM. The CDR3 here is CASRLGGGNQPQHF. The CDR3, as DNA: TGTGCCAGCAGGCTGGGAGGGGGCAATCAGCCCCAGCATTTT.

A few counts support this clone. J is TRBJ1-4 and V is TRBV9; TRBD1 matches at 10 bases. The ends lost 3 bases at V and 5 bases at J; junction bases unmatched: 7. Germline V gene sequence: CDR1 SGDLS, CDR2 YYNGEE. The CDR3 is made up of 16 amino acids. The CDR3 nucleotides are TGTGCCAGCAGCGCCTCTCGGACAGGGGGGAATGAAAAACTGTTTTTT. As protein: CASSASRTGGNEKLFF.

The chain is built from TRBV27 and TRBJ2-2, with 8 nucleotides matching TRBD1. Germline V gives CDR1 MNHEY, CDR2 SMNVEV (reference sequence). V shed 4 bases and J 5 bases; nucleotides not matched to a gene: 6. The CDR3 is 15 residues long. Here the CDR3 DNA reads TGTGCCAGCAGTTCTCCGGGACAGGTGACCGGGGAGCTGTTTTTT. It codes for CASSSPGQVTGELFF.

V usage is TRBV6-2 or TRBV6-3 and J usage is TRBJ1-6, with 11 bases identical to TRBD1. The trim removed 6 bases at V and 9 bases at J, leaving 10 bases unmatched. Germline V gives CDR1 MNHEY, CDR2 SVGEGT. The CDR3 length is 16 residues. CDR3 sequence (DNA): TGTGCCAGCAGCCCCGGGACAGGGGGATTTAGTTCACCCCTCCACTTT. Translating it yields CASSPGTGGFSSPLHF.

This rearrangement joins TRBV4-2 to TRBJ1-2, with unresolved D. The germline V and J ends were trimmed by 1 base and 0 bases, with 12 bases remaining between them. This CDR3 has 16 amino acids. Germline lookup yields CDR1 LGHNA and CDR2 YNFKEQ. The CDR3 DNA reads TGTGCCAGCAGCCAAGGGGTAGAGGGAGCTAACTATGGCTACACCTTC. Translated, it gives CASSQGVEGANYGYTF.

The V and J genes are TRBV5-1 and TRBJ1-2, with 8 bases aligning to TRBD1. The CDR3 sequence is 15 residues long. CDR1 and CDR2 (germline): SGHRS, YFSETQ. J gave up 8 bases and V 0 bases, and 9 bases lay outside the gene matches. The CDR3 here is CASSLATGTGGGYTF. The CDR3 bases are TGCGCCAGCAGCTTGGCCACAGGGACAGGCGGGGGCTACACCTTC.

J is TRBJ1-1 and V is TRBV15; 10 bases fit TRBD1. The CDR3 runs to 16 residues. V gave up 5 bases and J gave up 1 base; unmatched junction bases: 7. The germline gives CDR1 LNHNV, CDR2 YYDKDF (reference sequence). The CDR3 nucleotides are TGTGCCACCAGCTTAAGGGACAGGGGCCCGAACACTGAAGCTTTCTTT. It specifies CATSLRDRGPNTEAFF.

J is TRBJ1-1 and V is TRBV6-6; D remains unclear. This CDR3 has 15 residues. The germline V and J ends were trimmed by 5 bases and 0 bases, with 13 bases remaining between them. Per the germline V gene, CDR1 is MNHNY and CDR2 is SVGAGI (reference sequence). The CDR3 nucleotides read TGTGCCAGCAGTCTCCATTCCTCGGTGAACACTGAAGCTTTCTTT. It encodes CASSLHSSVNTEAFF.